These 19 T cell receptor beta chains were sequenced from one sample in a study of tumor-infiltrating lymphocytes in primary liver carcinoma (dated by TCRdb to 2017 to 2019). Blood RNA was extracted from unsorted whole blood with TRIzol reagent; germline DNA came from the DNeasy Blood & Tissue kit. TCRdb shows the sequencer as Illumina HiSeq 2500. Starting from roughly 540 ng total RNA, TCRbeta-specific cDNA was produced by reverse transcription with a constant-region primer and ProtoScript II reverse transcriptase. TCRbeta libraries were built with three nested multiplex PCR rounds, a slightly modified ARM-PCR procedure. Multiplex TRBV1-TRBV30 forward primers and a Cbeta reverse primer were used in the first two PCR rounds, each of which was run for around 10 cycles. TCRdb trimmed public reads at Q25 via fastp, called clones via MiXCR and kept in-frame beta chains. Rows merge per CDR3 protein into single entries with the most common DNA and genes. Present in this sample are 300,000 to 350,000 distinct CDR3 sequences, roughly three fifths of which were seen just once. The ten largest clones take up more than 15% of the sample.

The sequencing sample was made of peripheral blood. The receptors originated from a woman aged 25-40 years with primary liver carcinoma and hepatitis B virus infection.

As to this clonotype: A junction boundary mismatches the germline segment, possibly from a read error. V usage is TRBV7-8 and J usage is TRBJ1-4; D not certain. Per the germline V gene, CDR1 is SGHVS and CDR2 is FQNEAQ. The CDR3 is made up of 15 amino acids. The CDR3 protein is CASSLTSERNDKLFF. DNA of the CDR3: TGTGCCAGCAGCCTTACCTCGGAGCGGAATGACAAACTGTTTTTT.

This chain connects TRBV6-5 to TRBJ2-1; D remains unclear. V was cut by 9 bases and J by 2 bases, with 14 bases left in between. Germline CDR1 reads MNHEY; CDR2 reads SVGAGI. This CDR3 comprises 14 residues. CDR3 sequence: CARSLSRAYNEQFF. The CDR3 DNA sequence: TGTGCCAGAAGCCTCTCTAGAGCCTACAATGAGCAGTTCTTC.

Points on this clonotype: One base away lies a much larger clone, so this may be a sequencing read error. DNA of the CDR3: TGCAGCGTTGTAGATCCCCAGACTAGCGGGGCCGTTGATACGCAGTATTTT. Amino acids: CSVVDPQTSGAVDTQYF. V and J are TRBV29-1 and TRBJ2-3; the match to TRBD2 covers 11 bases. V shed 4 bases, J shed 6 bases, and the junction held 15 bases outside the gene matches. Per the germline V gene, CDR1 is SQVTM and CDR2 is ANQGSEA. The CDR3 is 17 amino acids.

On this clonotype: Germline and junction disagree at one end, which may indicate a read error. The chain joins TRBV6-5 to TRBJ2-3; a possible D gene is TRBD1 (5 bases). This CDR3 contains 13 residues. Germline V gene lookup returns CDR1 MNHEY and CDR2 SVGAGI. The CDR3 loop is CTSSLTDTDTQYF. The CDR3 region has the DNA TGTACCAGCAGTTTGACAGACACAGATACGCAGTATTTT.

The chain combines TRBV10-3 with TRBJ2-7; 10 bases are a match to TRBD2. V dropped 10 bases and J dropped 1; count of bases not matched to a gene: 13. The CDR3 covers 16 residues. The germline gives CDR1 ENHRY, CDR2 SYGVKD. The CDR3 nucleotides are TGTGCCACCAGCGGTGCTAGCGGGAGTAATTCCTACGAGCAGTACTTC. Protein product: CATSGASGSNSYEQYF.

A note on this clonotype: A clone one base away is much larger, so this may be a read error. The V call is TRBV6-6, the J call TRBJ2-3; the D gene could be TRBD1 or TRBD2 (6 bases each). Looked up from germline, CDR1 is MNHNY and CDR2 is SVGAGI (reference sequence). CDR3 length: 15 amino acids. Trimming took off 0 bases at V and 4 bases at J, with 11 bases between the two ends. In nucleotides, the CDR3 is TGTGCCAGCAGTTACTCGAGGGGGGAGCCAGATACGCAGTATTTT. Translating it yields CASSYSRGEPDTQYF.

As concerns this clonotype: Because the CDR3 is missing its conserved closing phenylalanine or tryptophan, this is likely a read error. The chain carries TRBV30 and TRBJ2-7, with D possibly TRBD2 on 5 matching bases. Trimming left V 3 bases short and J 3 bases short, with 12 bases between. Per germline, CDR1 GTSNPN and CDR2 SVGIG (reference sequence). The CDR3 is 13 amino acids. This CDR3 reads CAWSRRIIYEQYL. For the CDR3, the DNA is TGTGCCTGGAGCAGGAGGATCATCTACGAGCAGTACCTC.

The V gene is TRBV7-3, the J gene TRBJ2-2, with D unclear. Trimming removed 5 bases at V and 0 bases at J, with 13 bases between. Germline V gene sequence: CDR1 SGHTA, CDR2 FQGTGA. The CDR3 runs to 16 residues. CDR3 sequence reads: CASSHDGRTNTGELFF. The DNA of the CDR3 is TGTGCCAGCAGCCATGACGGACGAACGAACACCGGGGAGCTGTTTTTT.

Notes on this clonotype: Since the CDR3 does not end with the conserved phenylalanine or tryptophan, this likely comes from a read error. This rearrangement joins TRBV11-3 to TRBJ2-1; no definite D call. Trimming took off 8 bases at V and 5 bases at J, with 13 bases between the two ends. Germline lookup yields CDR1 SGHNT and CDR2 YENEEA. This CDR3 has 13 residues. The CDR3 sequence: CASGSGGHNEQFL. CDR3 nucleotide sequence: TGTGCCAGCGGCTCCGGCGGCCACAATGAGCAGTTCCTC.

The gene calls are TRBV28 and TRBJ2-3; 10 positions agree with TRBD2. The CDR3 extends over 15 amino acids. The V gene end was trimmed by 5 bases and the J gene end by 6 bases; junction bases not matched to a gene: 8. Per germline, CDR1 MDHEN and CDR2 SYDVKM. CDR3 sequence (DNA): TGTGCCAGCAGTGAACTCTCGGGACTAGCGGATACGCAGTATTTT. This sequence encodes CASSELSGLADTQYF.

This clonotype was observed once. Germline is not matched at one junction end, which may reflect a read error. V and J are TRBV6-6 and TRBJ2-1, with 7 positions matching TRBD2. Germline CDR1 is MNHNY and CDR2 is SVGAGI (reference sequence). The CDR3 runs to 14 residues. CDR3 sequence: CASSYRGGYSEQFF. CDR3 DNA: TGTGCCAGCAGTTACAGGGGAGGGTACAGTGAGCAGTTCTTC.

With regard to this clonotype: One end of the junction does not line up with germline, which may come from a read error. V and J are TRBV6-2 or TRBV6-3 and TRBJ1-1; D possibly corresponds to TRBD1 (5 bases). CDR3 length equals 15 residues. Germline CDR1 and CDR2: MNHEY and SVGEGT. The CDR3 bases are TGTGCCAGCCAAAATCGCAGGACATTGAACACTAAAGCTTTCTTT. Translated: CASQNRRTLNTKAFF.

Concerning this clonotype: At one end the junction does not follow the germline gene, possibly because of a read error. The V call is TRBV6-5, the J call TRBJ2-3, with D tentatively TRBD1 (7 bases). The germline V gene encodes CDR1 MNHEY and CDR2 SVGAGI. This CDR3 comprises 16 residues. The CDR3 DNA reads TGTGCCAGCAGTTACTTTGGCGGGGTGGGGACAGTTACGCAGTATTTT. Its translation is CASSYFGGVGTVTQYF.

This clonotype has a count of ten or more. This rearrangement joins TRBV11-2 to TRBJ2-1, with 12 positions matching TRBD2. The CDR3 runs 15 residues. Germline-derived CDR1 and CDR2 are SGHAT and FQNNGV. The V and J ends lost 6 bases and 7 bases, in that order; junction bases with no gene match: 7. The CDR3 DNA is TGTGCCAGCAGTGCGACTAGCGGGAGTTTGAATGAGCAGTTCTTC. It specifies CASSATSGSLNEQFF.

The V gene is TRBV28, the J gene TRBJ2-7; possibly TRBD2 for D (5 bases). CDR1 and CDR2 (germline): MDHEN, SYDVKM. The CDR3 contains 16 residues. V shed 1 base and J shed 3 bases, with 16 bases lying between them. CDR3 sequence (DNA): TGTGCCAGCAGTTTATTTCTCCGAGGGAGCTTCTACGAGCAGTACTTC. Its protein product is CASSLFLRGSFYEQYF.

This clonotype was picked up one time. The chain is built from TRBV5-1 and TRBJ2-2; 11 positions agree with TRBD2. Germline lookup yields CDR1 SGHRS and CDR2 YFSETQ. This CDR3 has 16 amino acids. Trimming removed 3 bases from V and 6 bases from J; junction bases left unmatched: 7. CDR3 amino acids: CASSWIAGGPAGELFF. The CDR3 nucleotides are TGCGCCAGCAGCTGGATAGCGGGAGGGCCAGCCGGGGAGCTGTTTTTT.

For this clonotype: Since a much larger clone is just one base distant, this may be a read error. The J gene is TRBJ2-1, the V gene TRBV29-1, with D maybe TRBD2 (5 bases). The CDR3 length is 15 residues. Germline loops: CDR1 SQVTM, CDR2 ANQGSEA. V was cut by 5 bases and J by 2 bases, with 16 bases left in between. CDR3 in amino acids: CSVRGWFPAYNEQFF. The CDR3 DNA reads as TGCAGCGTTCGAGGGTGGTTCCCGGCCTACAATGAGCAGTTCTTC.

Comments on this clonotype: The CDR3 end shows no conserved phenylalanine or tryptophan, and so a read error is likely. The chain links TRBV7-9 to TRBJ1-1; D might be TRBD1 (6 bases). V dropped 5 bases and J dropped 1 base, with 11 bases sitting between them. CDR3 size: 14 residues. From germline, CDR1 is SEHNR and CDR2 FQNEAQ (reference sequence). The DNA for the CDR3 is TGTGCCAGCAGCCCCCGGACAGAGAACACTGAAGCTTTCTCT. This sequence encodes CASSPRTENTEAFS.

The CDR3 sequence is CASSLGWDQETQYF. The CDR3 DNA sequence: TGTGCCAGCAGTTTGGGTTGGGACCAAGAGACCCAGTACTTC. The chain couples TRBV28 to TRBJ2-5; D is unresolved. There are 14 residues in the CDR3. Germline assignment: CDR1 MDHEN and CDR2 SYDVKM. V was shortened by 3 bases and J by 0 bases, with 8 bases between the two germline ends.